This passage covers 28 T cell receptor beta chains from one sample sequenced in a study of blood T cell repertoires in COVID-19. Some clones are missing from TCRdb's copy, which holds only in-frame ones; the method was immunoSEQ multiplex PCR. The sample holds under 200,000 clones, around 92% seen once. Sequenced material: PBMCs or T cells enriched from blood (not recorded which). The source of these receptors is a woman aged 18-29 years who had recovered from COVID-19.

The chain recombines TRBV18 with TRBJ1-2, with D unresolved. The ends were cut back, 3 bases at V and 3 bases at J, with 8 bases in the middle. The CDR3 length is 13 residues. CDR1 and CDR2 (germline): KGHSH, LQKENI. The CDR3 loop reads CASSPQDHYGYTF. In nucleotides, the CDR3 is TGTGCCAGCTCACCTCAGGATCACTATGGCTACACCTTC. Complete variable domain (other parts from reference TRBV18 and TRBJ1-2): NAGVMQNPRHLVRRRGQEARLRCSPMKGHSHVYWYRQLPEEGLKFMVYLQKENIIDESGMPKERFSAEFPKEGPSILRIQQVVRGDSAAYFCASSPQDHYGYTFGSGTRLTVV.

The rearrangement joins TRBV5-1 to TRBJ2-1, with TRBD2 matching 7 bases. Trimming cost V 5 bases and J 5 bases; bases outside gene matches: 10. The CDR3 is 15 residues long. Germline V gene data show CDR1 as SGHRS and CDR2 as YFSETQ. The CDR3 here is CASRTGTMGNNEQFF. The CDR3 region has the DNA TGCGCCAGCAGAACCGGGACTATGGGGAACAATGAGCAGTTCTTC.

Judged by abundance, this clone is medium-sized (0.01 to 0.1%). The same CDR3 also results from other DNA sequences found in this sample. V usage is TRBV6-2 or TRBV6-3 and J usage is TRBJ2-5; TRBD2 aligns across 7 bases. The germline V gene has CDR1 MNHEY and CDR2 SVGEGT. J gave up 2 bases and V 2 bases, and 2 bases lay outside the gene matches. CDR3 length: 14 residues. The CDR3, as DNA: TGTGCCAGCAGTTACGGGGGGGAGCAAGAGACCCAGTACTTC. This codes for CASSYGGEQETQYF.

V usage is TRBV3-1 (or the pseudogene TRBV3-2) and J usage is TRBJ1-5; D remains ambiguous. This CDR3 is 15 amino acids long. From germline, CDR1 is LGHDT and CDR2 YNNKEL (reference sequence). The V end lost 1 base, the J end lost 1 base, and 8 bases lay between the germline ends. For the CDR3, the DNA is TGTGCCAGCAGCCAAGCGGGTTGGAGCAATCAGCCCCAGCATTTT. This sequence encodes CASSQAGWSNQPQHF.

In its sample, this clone was seen once. The chain links TRBV30 to TRBJ2-3; 9 bases are a match to TRBD2. Trimming at V came to 1 base and at J to 3 bases, leaving 2 bases not matched to a gene. The germline gives CDR1 GTSNPN, CDR2 SVGIG (reference sequence). This CDR3 contains 14 residues. For the CDR3, the DNA is TGTGCCTGGAGTGGCGGGGGGGCAACAGATACGCAGTATTTT. This encodes CAWSGGGATDTQYF.

The chain combines TRBV28 with TRBJ2-7; 8 nucleotides agree with TRBD1. From germline, CDR1 is MDHEN and CDR2 SYDVKM. This CDR3 is built from 13 residues. Germline trimming cut 8 bases from V and 2 bases from J; bases unmatched to any gene: 5. The CDR3 protein is CASQGQGTYEQYF. Here the CDR3 DNA reads TGTGCCAGCCAAGGACAGGGAACCTACGAGCAGTACTTC.

The chain links TRBV19 to TRBJ1-2, with D uncertain. V shed 4 bases and J shed 8 bases, with 17 bases lying between them. Germline V CDR1 and CDR2: LNHDA, SQIVND (reference sequence). CDR3 length: 14 amino acids. The CDR3 nucleotides are TGTGCCAGTAGTAATTCTGGACTAACCAACGGCTACACCTTC. Protein product: CASSNSGLTNGYTF.

The V gene is TRBV28, the J gene TRBJ2-7; TRBD1 matches at 9 bases. V lost 6 bases to trimming and J lost 6 bases; unmatched junction nucleotides: 15. Per germline, CDR1 MDHEN and CDR2 SYDVKM. CDR3 length: 16 amino acids. The CDR3 is CASSSKFRDRESEQYF. The CDR3 DNA reads TGTGCCAGCAGCTCCAAGTTCCGGGACAGGGAGTCCGAGCAGTACTTC.

CDR3 sequence (DNA): TGTGCCTGGAGAGGGCCAGGGGGTGTCACCGGGGAGCTGTTTTTT. Protein sequence: CAWRGPGGVTGELFF. This chain connects TRBV30 to TRBJ2-2; 7 bases match TRBD1. J gave up 4 bases and V 3 bases, and 8 bases lay outside the gene matches. From germline, CDR1 is GTSNPN and CDR2 SVGIG (reference sequence). The CDR3 is made up of 15 amino acids.

The CDR3 bases are TGTGCTAGTGGTTTGGTGGCCCTAGTGGCGCGGGGCGCGGGAGATACGCAGTATTTT. The encoded protein is CASGLVALVARGAGDTQYF. This chain joins TRBV12-5 and TRBJ2-3, with D maybe TRBD2 (6 bases). The CDR3 runs to 19 residues. V dropped 0 bases and J dropped 5 bases, with 24 bases sitting between them. Germline V lookup: CDR1 LGHNT, CDR2 FRNRAP.

The V and J genes are TRBV19 and TRBJ2-3; the D gene is possibly TRBD2 (6 bases). Germline CDR1 and CDR2: LNHDA and SQIVND (reference sequence). This CDR3 is built from 14 residues. Trimming took off 3 bases at V and 1 base at J, with 8 bases between the two ends. The CDR3 region is CASSMGGGTDTQYF. CDR3 nucleotides: TGTGCCAGTAGTATGGGGGGAGGCACAGATACGCAGTATTTT.

The chain recombines TRBV6-1 with TRBJ2-7, with TRBD1 matching over 8 bases. V trimming: 3 bases; J trimming: 5 bases; junction bases outside the gene matches: 6. This CDR3 has 14 amino acids. Germline V gene data show CDR1 as MNHNS and CDR2 as SASEGT. In DNA form, the CDR3 reads TGTGCCAGCAGTGAGAGACAGGGGTCGGACGAGCAGTACTTC. Translated, it gives CASSERQGSDEQYF.

This rearrangement joins TRBV9 to TRBJ1-1, with TRBD1 matching over 11 bases. The V gene end was trimmed by 4 bases and the J gene end by 5 bases; junction bases not matched to a gene: 7. CDR3 length: 15 residues. CDR1 and CDR2 (germline): SGDLS, YYNGEE. DNA for the CDR3: TGTGCCAGCAGCAGCCGGGACAGGGGGGGTACTGAAGCTTTCTTT. Its protein is CASSSRDRGGTEAFF.

The chain links TRBV5-5 to TRBJ2-1; 8 nucleotides match TRBD1. The germline V gene encodes CDR1 SGHKS and CDR2 YYEKEE (reference sequence). The CDR3 is 16 amino acids. V dropped 3 bases and J dropped 2; count of bases not matched to a gene: 7. The CDR3 DNA reads TGTGCCAGCAGCTCTCAGGGGGCACTAACCTACAATGAGCAGTTCTTC. It is translated as CASSSQGALTYNEQFF.

This chain connects TRBV28 to TRBJ2-2; the D is unclear. Trimming removed 4 bases from V and 7 bases from J, with 7 bases in between. The V gene's germline CDR1 is MDHEN and CDR2 SYDVKM. This CDR3 is built from 12 residues. CDR3 nucleotides: TGTGCCAGCAGTTCCCTTATCGGGGAGCTGTTTTTT. Translation: CASSSLIGELFF.

The CDR3 bases are TGCGCCAGCTCCAGACTAGCGGGGGAGTCGACCCAGTACTTC. Protein product: CASSRLAGESTQYF. V usage is TRBV10-2 and J usage is TRBJ2-5, with 12 bases aligning to TRBD2. This CDR3 is built from 14 residues. In germline, CDR1 is WSHSY, CDR2 SAAADI. The J segment lost 7 bases and the V segment lost 8 bases, leaving 8 bases of the junction unmatched.

This clone came up a few times. The rearrangement uses TRBV28 and TRBJ2-1; the match to TRBD1 covers 8 bases. The V and J ends lost 4 bases and 3 bases, in that order; junction bases with no gene match: 2. The CDR3 length is 14 residues. Germline-derived CDR1 and CDR2 are MDHEN and SYDVKM. The CDR3 sequence: CASSSGTGYNEQFF. DNA for the CDR3: TGTGCCAGCAGTTCCGGGACAGGCTACAATGAGCAGTTCTTC. Combining the CDR3 with reference TRBV28 and TRBJ2-1 gives the whole variable domain DVKVTQSSRYLVKRTGEKVFLECVQDMDHENMFWYRQDPGLGLRLIYFSYDVKMKEKGDIPEGYSVSREKKERFSLILESASTNQTSMYLCASSSGTGYNEQFFGPGTRLTVL.

The chain combines TRBV30 with TRBJ1-1; D gene uncertain. The V gene's germline CDR1 is GTSNPN and CDR2 SVGIG (reference sequence). The CDR3 is 13 amino acids. V was cut by 0 bases and J by 1 base, with 6 bases left in between. The CDR3, as DNA: TGTGCCTGGAGTGTTTATTGGAACACTGAAGCTTTCTTT. Residues: CAWSVYWNTEAFF.

The chain couples TRBV11-2 to TRBJ1-1; 11 nucleotides agree with TRBD1. The length of the CDR3 is 13 residues. CDR1 and CDR2 (germline): SGHAT, FQNNGV. V lost 0 bases to trimming and J lost 10 bases; unmatched junction nucleotides: 1. Written as DNA, the CDR3 is TGTGCCAGCAGCTTAGAGGGGACAGGGGGAGCTTTCTTT. Translating it yields CASSLEGTGGAFF.

The chain has TRBV18 and TRBJ1-2, with D possibly being TRBD1 (6 bases). The CDR3 runs 12 residues. V gave up 4 bases and J gave up 8 bases, with 11 bases separating them. Per germline, CDR1 KGHSH and CDR2 LQKENI. CDR3 residues: CASSRAGEGYTF. DNA for the CDR3: TGTGCCAGCTCACGGGCAGGGGAAGGCTACACCTTC.

The chain carries TRBV28 and TRBJ1-4; tentatively, D is TRBD1 (5 bases). CDR1 is MDHEN and CDR2 is SYDVKM in the germline V gene. With 3 bases removed from V and 0 bases from J, the gap between germline ends came to 11 bases. CDR3 length: 16 residues. The CDR3 reads CASSFVDTPTNEKLFF. For the CDR3, the DNA is TGTGCCAGCAGTTTCGTGGACACGCCAACTAATGAAAAACTGTTTTTT.

The V and J genes are TRBV5-8 and TRBJ1-6; 8 bases match TRBD1. Germline trimming cut 2 bases from V and 8 bases from J; bases unmatched to any gene: 3. The CDR3 covers 14 residues. CDR1 and CDR2 from the germline V gene are SGHTS and YDEGEE. For the CDR3, the DNA is TGTGCCAGCAGCTTAGGGACAGGTGATTCACCCCTCCACTTT. Its protein product is CASSLGTGDSPLHF.

The chain combines TRBV19 with TRBJ2-1; D is possibly TRBD2 (7 bases). V was clipped by 2 bases and J by 0 bases, with 20 bases between them. This CDR3 comprises 19 residues. Germline-derived CDR1 and CDR2 are LNHDA and SQIVND (reference sequence). CDR3 nucleotides: TGTGCCAGTAGTATACGTCCGGCGGGGGCCATTAGCTCCTACAATGAGCAGTTCTTC. It yields the protein CASSIRPAGAISSYNEQFF. The full variable domain, with the rest looked up from reference TRBV19 and TRBJ2-1, is DGGITQSPKYLFRKEGQNVTLSCEQNLNHDAMYWYRQDPGQGLRLIYYSQIVNDFQKGDIAEGYSVSREKKESFPLTVTSAQKNPTAFYLCASSIRPAGAISSYNEQFFGPGTRLTVL.

This chain uses TRBV5-1 with TRBJ2-1, with 9 bases aligning to TRBD2. Trimming took 4 bases from V and 5 from J; bases not matched to a gene: 7. CDR1 and CDR2 (germline): SGHRS, YFSETQ. The CDR3 consists of 15 residues. The CDR3: CASSGGGGDNNEQFF. DNA for the CDR3: TGCGCCAGCAGCGGGGGCGGGGGGGATAACAATGAGCAGTTCTTC.

The chain has TRBV7-9 and TRBJ2-5; 12 nucleotides match TRBD2. The CDR3 totals 14 residues. CDR1 and CDR2 (germline): SEHNR, FQNEAQ (reference sequence). Losses at the gene ends were 2 bases for V and 5 bases for J; bases not matched to a gene: 0. The CDR3 is CASSLLAGGETQYF. For the CDR3, the DNA is TGTGCCAGCAGCTTACTAGCGGGGGGGGAGACCCAGTACTTC.

The rearrangement uses TRBV13 and TRBJ1-2; D might be TRBD1 (6 bases). V was shortened by 2 bases and J by 4 bases, with 8 bases between the two germline ends. Germline V gives CDR1 PRHDT, CDR2 FYEKMQ (reference sequence). The CDR3 has 13 residues. The CDR3 sequence: CASSLFRGYGYTF. The CDR3 DNA sequence: TGTGCCAGCAGCTTATTCAGGGGCTATGGCTACACCTTC.

The chain joins TRBV2 to TRBJ1-3, with D possibly matching TRBD1 (5 bases). The CDR3 loop spans 15 amino acids. CDR1 is SNHLY and CDR2 is FYNNEI in the germline V gene. The V end was cut by 8 bases, the J end by 0 bases, with 14 bases between. Here the CDR3 reads CASSYWGPSGNTIYF. The CDR3 coding sequence is TGTGCCAGCTCCTATTGGGGCCCCTCTGGAAACACCATATATTTT.

The V call is TRBV6-2 or TRBV6-3, the J call TRBJ2-1, with 11 bases fitting TRBD2. Germline trimming cut 5 bases from V and 0 bases from J; bases unmatched to any gene: 6. This CDR3 region has 17 residues. The germline CDR1 and CDR2 sequences are MNHEY and SVGEGT. As DNA, the CDR3 is TGTGCCAGCAGTCCCACGCTAGCGGGGGGCTCCTACAATGAGCAGTTCTTC. Its translation is CASSPTLAGGSYNEQFF.